This T cell receptor beta chain was observed in a study of cytomegalovirus exposure and HLA in healthy donors (dated by TCRdb to 2015 to 2018). Some background on the complete study: According to an earlier analysis of a few hundred of the donors, about 179 million T cells yielded 100 million or so unique TCR beta sequences and 276 Gb of sequence data. Roughly 300 gigabases of sequencing data and 70 million to 100 million unique TCR sequences were included in an early release covering roughly 700 HLA-typed donors. Of the 300 to 500 genotyped donors, less than 85% were placed in the genetic ancestry cluster associated with self-reported Caucasian donors. The aim of the study was to test whether cataloging public T cell receptors could identify signatures of past pathogen exposure. The study used immunosequencing to profile the T cell repertoires of some 600 subjects and linked those repertoires to cytomegalovirus serostatus. A separate validation cohort of some 130 different subjects was used in addition to the approximately 640-subject first cohort. To predict cytomegalovirus infection status, the study brought together high-throughput TCR immunosequencing, statistical association of individual TCRs with disease status, and machine learning. In a later analysis, previously published TCR beta repertoires from 500 to 750 donors were re-analyzed and high-resolution HLA genotyping was added so that TCR occurrence patterns could be studied. In the later analysis, no new phenotypic data were used to find candidate immune exposures; instead, reliance was placed on TCR beta sequences and their occurrence across donors. An earlier analysis of several hundred of the donors applied high-throughput TCR beta sequencing to assess whether each TCR beta V gene segment acted as functional or pseudogenic. Donor age, sex, ethnicity and CMV serostatus were compiled together with the repertoire data. A later genetic analysis took genome-wide SNP genotypes for about 65% of the 666 donors and used that subset as a discovery cohort. Every repertoire in the discovery cohort had been generated on one and the same sequencing platform. HLA typing covered class I and class II loci at four-digit resolution. Typing coverage varied by locus: roughly 629-640 donors for A, B, C, DRB1 and DQB1; around 560 for DQA1; some 610 for DPA1; 450 to 480 for DPB1. Roughly five DR-DQ haplotypes were handled as single units for association and clustering because linkage in the cohort was strong. Among over 350 genotyped donors of the cohort, an average of roughly 240,000 unique TCR beta nucleotide sequences were sequenced per donor, roughly 20% of them non-productive. What the authors observed across the whole study: The only immune exposure information available for the cohort was CMV serostatus. The earlier analysis of approximately 590 of the donors excluded over 15 rarely observed V segments, including chromosome 9 orphons, because counts were too low. In the study, approximately 160 TCR beta chains were listed as associated with cytomegalovirus. In vitro tests confirmed that a few of the cytomegalovirus-associated TCR beta chains recognize cytomegalovirus antigens. In a later analysis, several top co-occurrence clusters were reported to appear linked to parvovirus B19, influenza, CMV and Epstein-Barr virus. A later analysis found that HLA-associated TCR beta chains were more clonally expanded and had lower generation probabilities than equally common non-associated chains. Because HLA typing was unavailable for some donors at each locus, only the typed subset was used in association tests. While some public TCRs were present in many individuals, most TCR sequences turned up only very rarely across donors. Strong co-occurrence of HLA alleles, especially DR and DQ, made assigning TCR associations to individual alleles difficult. Roughly uniform sequencing depth across donors was assumed in presence/absence analyses, although this assumption may not hold. In an earlier analysis of 587 of the donors, most TCR beta V segments appeared in productive rearrangements about 90% or about 30% of the time, broadly matching IMGT annotations. A later analysis found that most CMV-associated TCR beta chains appeared HLA-restricted, with HLA associations seemingly driven largely by CMV exposure. A group of highly shared sequence variants was considered likely to be a technical artifact of the sequencing pipeline. Cytomegalovirus status was reported to be diagnosed by the classifier with high specificity and sensitivity in both the original and validation cohorts. A further reported finding was that TCR beta sequences accurately predicted the HLA-A and HLA-B alleles for most subjects in the first cohort. The authors suggested that the approach could potentially be extended to other disease states and immunological phenotypes. A later genetic analysis reported fewer N-insertions in productive TCRs among donors in an Asian-associated ancestry cluster than the roughly 690-donor mean. Correlated functional status among segregating V segments might be attributable to linkage disequilibrium, but an unknown experimental factor could not be ruled out. V-gene and J-gene trimming of TCR beta chains was associated with a missense DCLRE1C variant in a later genetic analysis, and the association was replicated in an independent cohort. Only TCR beta chains were sequenced in this cohort, and the absence of alpha or paired-chain data limited detectable features. At a false discovery rate of 0.05, a later analysis linked under 20,000 TCR beta sequences to specific HLA alleles. In a later analysis, TCR association rates were found to vary across HLA loci, with the most associated TCRs seen for DRB1 alleles and the fewest for HLA-C alleles.

A note on this clone: Its specific antigen is unknown. No base quality values were provided; no much bigger clone lies one nucleotide off.

The cohort comprised around 700 healthy bone marrow donors. All cohort members were sampled while nominally healthy, although unrecorded immune exposures were likely present. The donor was CMV seronegative and was included in the group of several hundred seronegative cohort members. A peripheral blood sample was provided by each donor, and peripheral blood mononuclear cells were used for TCR beta sequencing. The Qiagen DNeasy Blood Extraction Kit was used to extract genomic DNA from the blood cell samples. The receptor library was made with the immunoSEQ multiplex PCR assay. For the multiplex PCR, a mixture combining 60 forward primers for TCR Vbeta segments and 13 reverse primers for TCR Jbeta segments was used. A multiplex PCR assay on genomic DNA amplified the CDR3 region of rearranged TCR beta genes. The amplified TCR beta libraries were sequenced on the Illumina HiSeq System as 87-base-pair reads. The authors processed their data as follows. A later analysis tallied approximately 87 million unique TCR beta chains across the 650 to 750 repertoires, and 10 million to 11 million of those chains were shared by two or more donors. To remove PCR and sequencing errors, raw reads were error-corrected and collapsed into unique sequences using a nearest-neighbor algorithm that merged closely related sequences. V, D and J gene segments were assigned by aligning CDR3 sequences to IMGT reference sequences. For a sequence to be retained, a match of at least six nucleotides to both a V gene segment and a J gene segment was required. A rearrangement was called productive if the CDR3 had no stop codons and remained in frame with V and J, and every other rearrangement was called non-productive. CDR3 was defined according to IMGT convention as the region running from the second conserved V-encoded cysteine to the conserved J-encoded phenylalanine. The earlier analysis of about 620 of the donors excluded sequences that lacked an unambiguous match to a single V gene segment. In an earlier analysis of approximately 590 of the donors, V segments were called functional above 56.7% productive rearrangements and were called segregating when the between-donor standard deviation exceeded 5%. To diagnose cytomegalovirus status from the catalog of TCR beta chain sequences, a statistical classification framework was built. In a later analysis, V and J genes were assigned by comparing TCR nucleotide sequences against IMGT/GENE-DB human TR gene sequences. Using the TCRdist pipeline, a later analysis assigned CDR3 sequences along with most-parsimonious VDJ recombination scenarios. A later analysis defined each TCR beta chain by its CDR3 amino acid sequence plus V-gene family, and excluded reads lacking a unique V-gene family. In a later analysis, 450 to 600 highly shared, low-generation-probability nucleotide sequences were removed to address suspected cross-contamination and a sequencing artifact. A later analysis calculated a clonal expansion index for each public chain from normalized within-repertoire ranks of inferred template counts. Generation probabilities in a later analysis came from a VDJ recombination model fitted to out-of-frame rearrangements, and those results were checked against IGoR. A later analysis scored TCR-TCR, TCR-HLA and TCR-CMV co-occurrence with hypergeometric tests, applying a repertoire-size bias correction to TCR pairs. A later analysis estimated false discovery rates by permuting HLA or CMV assignments 20 times. In a later analysis, co-occurring TCRs were grouped with DBSCAN, and TCRdist sequence similarity was added when clustering was performed within HLA-allele-positive subsets. Co-occurrence clustering excluded repertoires with fewer than 30,000 or more than 120,000 public chains, plus five with anomalous nucleotide sharing. TCRdb provides this immuneACCESS table in a form limited to in-frame rearrangements. Some clones are lacking; in checked studies, under half of them reflect an unresolved V gene, and why the rest are absent is not known. That table supplies the V and J calls and clone size; D and trimming were determined from the DNA. The table for this sample lists around 130,000 clones; about 80% of them were counted only once. Jointly, the top ten make up approximately 2.8% of the sample.

This TCR derives from a boy aged 2-15 years in good health and CMV-seronegative. The material sequenced was PBMCs.

CDR3 sequence: CASSDATGTGYEQYV. The sequence in DNA is TGTGCCAGCAGCGACGCGACAGGGACCGGCTACGAGCAGTACGTC. Recombination joined TRBV11-2 with TRBJ2-7, with TRBD1 identical over 7 junction bases. For CDR1 and CDR2, the germline V gene lists SGHAT and FQNNGV. V has 5 bases trimmed and J has 3 bases trimmed; junction bases matching no gene number 10. There are 15 amino acids in the CDR3, from cysteine to valine inclusive. The retained sequence is limited to the CDR3, 45 bases, with the frame set at the first base.